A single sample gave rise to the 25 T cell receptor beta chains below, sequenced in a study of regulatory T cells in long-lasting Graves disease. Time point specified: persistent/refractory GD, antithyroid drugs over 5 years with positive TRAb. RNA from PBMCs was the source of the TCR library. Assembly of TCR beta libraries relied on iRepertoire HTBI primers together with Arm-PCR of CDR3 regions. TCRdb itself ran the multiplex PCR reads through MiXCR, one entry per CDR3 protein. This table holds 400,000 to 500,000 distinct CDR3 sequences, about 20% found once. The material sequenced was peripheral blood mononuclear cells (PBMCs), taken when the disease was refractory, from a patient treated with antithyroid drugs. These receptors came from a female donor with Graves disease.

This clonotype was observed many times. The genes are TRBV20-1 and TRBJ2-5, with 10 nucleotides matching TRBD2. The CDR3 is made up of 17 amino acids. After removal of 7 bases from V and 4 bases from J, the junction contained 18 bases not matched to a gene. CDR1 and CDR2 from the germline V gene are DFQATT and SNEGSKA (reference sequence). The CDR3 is CSGYDHGAGGMGETQYF. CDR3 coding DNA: TGCAGTGGTTACGACCACGGAGCGGGAGGGATGGGAGAGACCCAGTACTTC.

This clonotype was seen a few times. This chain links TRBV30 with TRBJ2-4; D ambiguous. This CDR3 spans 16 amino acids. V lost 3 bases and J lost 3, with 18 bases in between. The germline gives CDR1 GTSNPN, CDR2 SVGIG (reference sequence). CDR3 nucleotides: TGTGCCTGGAGCCGATTTTCACTCGAAGGCAAAAACATTCAGTACTTC. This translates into CAWSRFSLEGKNIQYF. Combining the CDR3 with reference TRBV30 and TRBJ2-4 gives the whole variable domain SQTIHQWPATLVQPVGSPLSLECTVEGTSNPNLYWYRQAAGRGLQLLFYSVGIGQISSEVPQNLSASRPQDRQFILSSKKLLLSDSGFYLCAWSRFSLEGKNIQYFGAGTRLSVL.

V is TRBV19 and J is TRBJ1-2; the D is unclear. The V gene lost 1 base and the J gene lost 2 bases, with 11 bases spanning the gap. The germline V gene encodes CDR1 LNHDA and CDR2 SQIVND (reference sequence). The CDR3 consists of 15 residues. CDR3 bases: TGTGCCAGTAGTATAGCGTATGGTATGAACTATGGCTACACCTTC. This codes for CASSIAYGMNYGYTF.

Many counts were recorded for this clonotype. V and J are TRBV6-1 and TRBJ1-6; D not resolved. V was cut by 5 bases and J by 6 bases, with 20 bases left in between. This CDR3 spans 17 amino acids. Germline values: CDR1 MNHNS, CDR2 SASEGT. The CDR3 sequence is CASSRKPFGKPNSPLHF. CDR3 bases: TGTGCCAGCAGTAGAAAGCCATTCGGAAAACCTAATTCACCCCTCCACTTT.

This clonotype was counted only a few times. The DNA for the CDR3 is TGCAGTGCACCCACAGGGGTGATTTTTTACGAGCAGTACTTC. Amino acid sequence: CSAPTGVIFYEQYF. This chain connects TRBV20-1 to TRBJ2-7, with TRBD1 matching over 7 bases. V lost 6 bases to trimming and J lost 4 bases; unmatched junction nucleotides: 12. Germline V gene lookup returns CDR1 DFQATT and CDR2 SNEGSKA (reference sequence). The CDR3 length is 14 residues.

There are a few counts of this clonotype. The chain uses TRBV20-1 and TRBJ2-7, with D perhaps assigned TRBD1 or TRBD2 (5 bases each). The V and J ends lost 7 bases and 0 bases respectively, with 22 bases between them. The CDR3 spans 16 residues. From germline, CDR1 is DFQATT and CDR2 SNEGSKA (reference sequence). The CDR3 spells CSGTRGTRKSSYEQYF. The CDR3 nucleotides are TGCAGTGGCACGAGAGGGACGCGTAAAAGCTCCTACGAGCAGTACTTC.

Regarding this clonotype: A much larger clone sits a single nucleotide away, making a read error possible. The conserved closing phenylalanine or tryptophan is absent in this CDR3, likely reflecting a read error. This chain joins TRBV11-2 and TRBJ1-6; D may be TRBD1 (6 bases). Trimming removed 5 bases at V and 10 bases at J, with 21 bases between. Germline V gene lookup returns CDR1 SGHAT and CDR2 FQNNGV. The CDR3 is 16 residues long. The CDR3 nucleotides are TGTGCCAGCAGCCATCTCTCGGACAGTCTAGCATCACCCCTCCACTCT. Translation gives CASSHLSDSLASPLHS.

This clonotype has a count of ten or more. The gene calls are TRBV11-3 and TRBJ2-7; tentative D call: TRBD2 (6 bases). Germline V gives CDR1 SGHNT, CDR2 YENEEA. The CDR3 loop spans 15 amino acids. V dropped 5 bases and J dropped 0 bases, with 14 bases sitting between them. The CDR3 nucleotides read TGTGCCAGCAGCGAGGGTGGGACTGGCTCCTACGAGCAGTACTTC. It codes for CASSEGGTGSYEQYF.

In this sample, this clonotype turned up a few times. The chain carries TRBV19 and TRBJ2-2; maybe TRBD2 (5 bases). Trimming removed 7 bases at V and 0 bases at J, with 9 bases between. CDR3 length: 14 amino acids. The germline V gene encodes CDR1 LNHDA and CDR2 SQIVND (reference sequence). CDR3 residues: CASTSSTNTGELFF. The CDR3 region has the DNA TGTGCCAGTACTAGCAGCACGAACACCGGGGAGCTGTTTTTT. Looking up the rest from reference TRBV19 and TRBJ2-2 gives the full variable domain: DGGITQSPKYLFRKEGQNVTLSCEQNLNHDAMYWYRQDPGQGLRLIYYSQIVNDFQKGDIAEGYSVSREKKESFPLTVTSAQKNPTAFYLCASTSSTNTGELFFGEGSRLTVL.

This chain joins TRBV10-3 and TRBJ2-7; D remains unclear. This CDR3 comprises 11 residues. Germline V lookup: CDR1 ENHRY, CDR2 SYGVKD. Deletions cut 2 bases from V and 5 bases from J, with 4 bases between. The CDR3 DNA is TGTGCCATCAGTGAGAGAGACGAGCAGTACTTC. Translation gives CAISERDEQYF.

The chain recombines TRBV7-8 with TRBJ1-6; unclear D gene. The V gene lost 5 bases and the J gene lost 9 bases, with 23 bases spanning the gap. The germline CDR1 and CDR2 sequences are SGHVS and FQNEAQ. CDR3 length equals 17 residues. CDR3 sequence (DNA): TGTGCCAGCAGCCCTAGGACGGGATTAACTGGCGGTTCACCCCTCCACTTT. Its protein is CASSPRTGLTGGSPLHF.

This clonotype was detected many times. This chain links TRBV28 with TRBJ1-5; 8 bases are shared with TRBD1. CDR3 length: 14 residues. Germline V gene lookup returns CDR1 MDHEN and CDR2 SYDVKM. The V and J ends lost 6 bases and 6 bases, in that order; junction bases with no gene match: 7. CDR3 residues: CASRPTGDSQPQHF. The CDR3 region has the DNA TGTGCCAGCAGACCGACAGGGGATAGTCAGCCCCAGCATTTT.

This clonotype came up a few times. The CDR3 DNA reads TGTGCCAGCAGCGATGGAATTACAAGTGAAAAACTGTTTTTT. It yields the protein CASSDGITSEKLFF. The J gene is TRBJ1-4, the V gene TRBV6-2 or TRBV6-3, with unresolved D. From germline, CDR1 is MNHEY and CDR2 SVGEGT. This CDR3 is built from 14 residues. V was shortened by 6 bases and J by 7 bases, with 15 bases between the two germline ends.

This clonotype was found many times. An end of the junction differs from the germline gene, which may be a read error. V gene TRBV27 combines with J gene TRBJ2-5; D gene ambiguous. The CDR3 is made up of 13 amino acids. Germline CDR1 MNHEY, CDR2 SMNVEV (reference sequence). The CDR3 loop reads CASSSWDKDTQYF. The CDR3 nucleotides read TGTGCCAGCAGTTCGTGGGATAAAGACACCCAGTACTTC.

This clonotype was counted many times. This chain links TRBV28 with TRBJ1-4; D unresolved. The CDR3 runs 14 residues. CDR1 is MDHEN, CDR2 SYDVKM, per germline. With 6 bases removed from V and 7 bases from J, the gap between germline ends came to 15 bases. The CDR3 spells CASSEWGEREKLFF. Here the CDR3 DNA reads TGTGCCAGCAGCGAATGGGGAGAACGTGAAAAACTGTTTTTT.

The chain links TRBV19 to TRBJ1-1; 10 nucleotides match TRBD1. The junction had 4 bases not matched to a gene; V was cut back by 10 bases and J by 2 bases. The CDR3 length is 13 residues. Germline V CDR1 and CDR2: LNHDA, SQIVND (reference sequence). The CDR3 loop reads CATGTGVNTEAFF. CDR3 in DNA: TGTGCCACCGGGACAGGGGTTAACACTGAAGCTTTCTTT.

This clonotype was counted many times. DNA for the CDR3: TGCAGTGCTAGGGACCCCACGGGGCGCTATGGCTACACCTTC. This translates into CSARDPTGRYGYTF. The chain is built from TRBV20-1 and TRBJ1-2, with D possibly TRBD1 on 5 matching bases. This CDR3 has 14 amino acids. Germline loops: CDR1 DFQATT, CDR2 SNEGSKA (reference sequence). The V and J ends lost 3 bases and 4 bases respectively, with 15 bases between them.

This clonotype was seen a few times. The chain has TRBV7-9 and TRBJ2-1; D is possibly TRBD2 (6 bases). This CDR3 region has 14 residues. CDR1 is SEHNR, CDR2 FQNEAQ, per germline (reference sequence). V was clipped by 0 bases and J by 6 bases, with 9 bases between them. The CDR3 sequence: CASSLAGTPNEQFF. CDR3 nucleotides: TGTGCCAGCAGCTTAGCCGGGACTCCCAATGAGCAGTTCTTC.

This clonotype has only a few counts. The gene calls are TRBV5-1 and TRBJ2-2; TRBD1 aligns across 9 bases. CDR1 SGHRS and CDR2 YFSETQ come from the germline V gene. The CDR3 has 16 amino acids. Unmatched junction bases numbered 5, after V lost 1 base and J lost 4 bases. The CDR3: CASSLLRTGATGELFF. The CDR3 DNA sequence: TGCGCCAGCAGCTTGCTTCGGACAGGGGCCACCGGGGAGCTGTTTTTT.

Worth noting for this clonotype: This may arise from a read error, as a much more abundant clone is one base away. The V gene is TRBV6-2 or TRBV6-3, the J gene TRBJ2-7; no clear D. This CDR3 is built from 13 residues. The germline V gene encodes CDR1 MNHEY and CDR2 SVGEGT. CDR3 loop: CASSYGQLYEQHF. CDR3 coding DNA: TGTGCCAGCAGTTACGGGCAGCTTTACGAGCAGCACTTC.

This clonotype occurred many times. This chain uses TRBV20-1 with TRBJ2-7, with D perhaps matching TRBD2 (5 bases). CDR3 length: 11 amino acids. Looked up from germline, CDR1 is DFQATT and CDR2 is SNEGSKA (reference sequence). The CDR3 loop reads CSEWTFYEQYF. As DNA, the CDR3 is TGCAGCGAGTGGACTTTCTACGAGCAGTACTTC.

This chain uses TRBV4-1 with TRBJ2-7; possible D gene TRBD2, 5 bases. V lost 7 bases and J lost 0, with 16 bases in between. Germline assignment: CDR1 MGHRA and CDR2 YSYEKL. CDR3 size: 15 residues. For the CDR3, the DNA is TGCGCCAGCACTCGCGGGCCGCTAAGCTCCTACGAGCAGTACTTC. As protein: CASTRGPLSSYEQYF.

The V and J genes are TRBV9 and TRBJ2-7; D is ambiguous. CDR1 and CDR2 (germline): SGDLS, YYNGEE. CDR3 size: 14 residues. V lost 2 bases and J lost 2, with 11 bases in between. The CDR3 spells CASSVYPPPYEQYF. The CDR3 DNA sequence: TGTGCCAGCAGCGTCTACCCTCCGCCCTACGAGCAGTACTTC. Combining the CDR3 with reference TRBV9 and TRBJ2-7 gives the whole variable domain DSGVTQTPKHLITATGQRVTLRCSPRSGDLSVYWYQQSLDQGLQFLIQYYNGEERAKGNILERFSAQQFPDLHSELNLSSLELGDSALYFCASSVYPPPYEQYFGPGTRLTVT.

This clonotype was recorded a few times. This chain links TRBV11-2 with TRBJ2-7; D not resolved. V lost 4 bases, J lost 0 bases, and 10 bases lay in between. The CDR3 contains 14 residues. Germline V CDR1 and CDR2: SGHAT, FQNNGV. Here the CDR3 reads CASSSAVYSYEQYF. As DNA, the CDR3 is TGTGCCAGCAGCTCAGCTGTTTACTCCTACGAGCAGTACTTC.

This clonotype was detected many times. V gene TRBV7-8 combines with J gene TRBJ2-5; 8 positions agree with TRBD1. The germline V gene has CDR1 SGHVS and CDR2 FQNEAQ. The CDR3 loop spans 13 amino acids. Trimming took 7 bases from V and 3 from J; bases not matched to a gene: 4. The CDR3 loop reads CASTETGEETQYF. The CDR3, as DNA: TGTGCCAGCACCGAGACAGGGGAAGAGACCCAGTACTTC.